Below, one T cell receptor (beta chain) is given with its context. The antigen remains undetermined. The CDR3 sequence is 14 residues long. From germline, CDR1 is MGHRA and CDR2 YSYEKL. Losses at the gene ends were 1 base for V and 6 bases for J; bases not matched to a gene: 5. This entry is derived from a study of shared clonotypes between healthy human individuals. The study, taken as a whole, reports: Represented diversity, genetic and exposure-history alike, was limited by few donors. Memory subsets generally showed smaller estimated richness than naive subsets did. Blood was the sole source, and tissue repertoires probably differ.

Original handling: ImmunoSEQ sequences covered only the junction and lacked quality scores; filtering therefore differed. Here immunoSEQ multiplex PCR was the method, and the copy in TCRdb shows in-frame clones only, minus some. D and trimming were read from the DNA, whereas the V and J calls and clone size are those reported in that table. The top ten clones hold under 0.6% of a sample with over 850,000 clones, approximately 80% of them seen once. V gene TRBV4-1 combines with J gene TRBJ1-2; 7 bases match TRBD1. The receptor was derived from a young man in good health. Some clones in this sample may be carry-over from other donors' samples. Specimen: memory CD4+ T cells from PBMCs. Subset: CD45RA-negative fraction. Written as DNA, the CDR3 is TGCGCCAGCAGCCAAGGTGTAGGGGGCCATGGCTACACCTTC. This encodes CASSQGVGGHGYTF.